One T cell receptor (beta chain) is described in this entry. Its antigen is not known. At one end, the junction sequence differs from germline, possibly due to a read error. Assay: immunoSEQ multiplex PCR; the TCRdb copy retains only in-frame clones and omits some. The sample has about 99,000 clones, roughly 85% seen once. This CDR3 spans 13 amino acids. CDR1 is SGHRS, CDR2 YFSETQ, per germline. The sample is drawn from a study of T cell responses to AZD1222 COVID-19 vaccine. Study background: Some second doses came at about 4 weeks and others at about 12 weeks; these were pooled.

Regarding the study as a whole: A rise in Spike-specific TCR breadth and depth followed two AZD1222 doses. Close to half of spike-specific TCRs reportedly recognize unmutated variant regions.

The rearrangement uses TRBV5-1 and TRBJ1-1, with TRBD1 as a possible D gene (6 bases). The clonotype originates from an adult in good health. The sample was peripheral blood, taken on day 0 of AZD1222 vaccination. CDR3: CASSLPGGGEAFF. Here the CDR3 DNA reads TGTGCCAGCAGCTTACCCGGAGGGGGGGAAGCTTTCTTT.